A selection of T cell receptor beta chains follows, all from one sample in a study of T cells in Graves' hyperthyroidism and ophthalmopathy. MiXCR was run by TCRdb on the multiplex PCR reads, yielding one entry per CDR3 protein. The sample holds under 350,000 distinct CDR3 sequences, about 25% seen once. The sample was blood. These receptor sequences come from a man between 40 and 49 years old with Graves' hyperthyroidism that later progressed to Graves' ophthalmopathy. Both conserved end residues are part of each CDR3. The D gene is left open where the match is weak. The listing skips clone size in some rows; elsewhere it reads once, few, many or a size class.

CDR3 DNA: TGTGCCAGCAGTGGATCTAGCGGGGGACAAGAGACCCAGTACTTC; CDR3 protein: CASSGSSGGQETQYF; D gene: TRBD2; J gene: TRBJ2-5; V gene: TRBV28; clone size: .
CDR3 DNA: TGTGCCAGCAGCCATGGACAGGGAGGCGAAGCTTTCTTT; CDR3 protein: CASSHGQGGEAFF; D gene: TRBD1; J gene: TRBJ1-1; V gene: TRBV7-3; clone size: many
CDR3 DNA: TGTGCCATCAGTGAGCCCCCGAATCAGCCCCAGCATTTT; CDR3 protein: CAISEPPNQPQHF; D gene: .; J gene: TRBJ1-5; V gene: TRBV10-3; clone size: many
CDR3 DNA: TGTGCCAGCAGTGCGTACACAAATCAGCCCCAGCATTTT; CDR3 protein: CASSAYTNQPQHF; D gene: .; J gene: TRBJ1-5; V gene: TRBV6-1; clone size: few
CDR3 DNA: TGCGCCAGCAGCCAAGATATCCCGGGAGGGCCCACCGGGGAGCTGTTTTTT; CDR3 protein: CASSQDIPGGPTGELFF; D gene: TRBD2; J gene: TRBJ2-2; V gene: TRBV4-1; clone size: many
CDR3 DNA: TGTGCCAGCAGCGTAGCTGGGACTAGCTACACCGGGGAGCTGTTTTTT; CDR3 protein: CASSVAGTSYTGELFF; D gene: TRBD2; J gene: TRBJ2-2; V gene: TRBV9; clone size: many
CDR3 DNA: TGCAGTGCAACCGGGACTAGCGGGAGATTAATCTACGAGCAGTACTTC; CDR3 protein: CSATGTSGRLIYEQYF; D gene: TRBD2; J gene: TRBJ2-7; V gene: TRBV20-1; clone size: many
CDR3 DNA: TGCAGCGTTGAAGCGGCGCGGTCACCGAGAAACACCATATATTTT; CDR3 protein: CSVEAARSPRNTIYF; D gene: .; J gene: TRBJ1-3; V gene: TRBV29-1; clone size: .
CDR3 DNA: TGCAGTGGCGCGGACGGGATGCGCTCTGGGGCCAACGTCCTGACTTTC; CDR3 protein: CSGADGMRSGANVLTF; D gene: .; J gene: TRBJ2-6; V gene: TRBV20-1; clone size: many
CDR3 DNA: TGTGCCAGCAGCTTAGGCCGGGTGTTGGCTGGCTACACCTTC; CDR3 protein: CASSLGRVLAGYTF; D gene: .; J gene: TRBJ1-2; V gene: TRBV13; clone size: many
CDR3 DNA: TGTGCCAGCAGAGCAGTGGGGTCTCGGCAGCCCCAGCATTTT; CDR3 protein: CASRAVGSRQPQHF; D gene: .; J gene: TRBJ1-5; V gene: TRBV28; clone size: many
CDR3 DNA: TGTGCCAGCAGTTCGTACAGGGCGGGGAGCAGTCAGCCCCAGCATTTT; CDR3 protein: CASSSYRAGSSQPQHF; D gene: .; J gene: TRBJ1-5; V gene: TRBV28; clone size: many
CDR3 DNA: TGCGCCAGCAGCTTGATGGGGGGAACGGATGAAGCTTTCTTT; CDR3 protein: CASSLMGGTDEAFF; D gene: .; J gene: TRBJ1-1; V gene: TRBV5-1; clone size: few
CDR3 DNA: TGTGCCAGCGATGAGTCCTTGACAGAAACTAACTATGGCTACACCTTC; CDR3 protein: CASDESLTETNYGYTF; D gene: .; J gene: TRBJ1-2; V gene: TRBV12-3/TRBV12-4; clone size: .
CDR3 DNA: TGTGCCAGCAGTCCCATTAGGGGAGACAATTCACCCCTCCACTTT; CDR3 protein: CASSPIRGDNSPLHF; D gene: .; J gene: TRBJ1-6; V gene: TRBV6-1; clone size: few
CDR3 DNA: TGTGCCAGCAGTTCCCCCGGGACAGGGGTTGGCAATCAGCCCCAGCATTTT; CDR3 protein: CASSSPGTGVGNQPQHF; D gene: TRBD1; J gene: TRBJ1-5; V gene: TRBV6-5; clone size: .
CDR3 DNA: TGTGCCAGCAGAACCCCGACAGGGAACTATGGCTACACCTTC; CDR3 protein: CASRTPTGNYGYTF; D gene: TRBD1; J gene: TRBJ1-2; V gene: TRBV6-1; clone size: .
CDR3 DNA: TGTGCCAGCAGTCCCCTCCCGAGAGGGGACACTGAAGCTTTCTTT; CDR3 protein: CASSPLPRGDTEAFF; D gene: .; J gene: TRBJ1-1; V gene: TRBV12-3/TRBV12-4; clone size: .
CDR3 DNA: TGTGCCAGCAGTTTAGGTCATCGGACCTACGAGCAGTACTTC; CDR3 protein: CASSLGHRTYEQYF; D gene: .; J gene: TRBJ2-7; V gene: TRBV28; clone size: many
CDR3 DNA: TGTGCCAGTAGTATGGACAGGGGCGTAACTGAAGCTTTCTTT; CDR3 protein: CASSMDRGVTEAFF; D gene: TRBD1; J gene: TRBJ1-1; V gene: TRBV19; clone size: once
CDR3 DNA: TGTGCCATCAGTGAGTCGAAGGTGGGAGTGAGCGAGCAGTACTTC; CDR3 protein: CAISESKVGVSEQYF; D gene: .; J gene: TRBJ2-7; V gene: TRBV10-3; clone size: many
CDR3 DNA: TGTGCCACCCGTTCCTACGAGCAGTACTTC; CDR3 protein: CATRSYEQYF; D gene: .; J gene: TRBJ2-7; V gene: TRBV10-3; clone size: many
CDR3 DNA: TGTGCCAGCAGCCAAGATTGGGGGACTGAAGCTTTCTTT; CDR3 protein: CASSQDWGTEAFF; D gene: .; J gene: TRBJ1-1; V gene: TRBV3-1; clone size: many
CDR3 DNA: TGTGCCAGGGTCGGATCTAGCGGCATAAAGACCCAGTACTTC; CDR3 protein: CARVGSSGIKTQYF; D gene: TRBD2; J gene: TRBJ2-5; V gene: TRBV12-3/TRBV12-4; clone size: many
CDR3 DNA: TGCAGTGCTAGAGAGGACAATACCTATGCGGCTTTCTTT; CDR3 protein: CSAREDNTYAAFF; D gene: .; J gene: TRBJ1-1; V gene: TRBV20-1; clone size: .
CDR3 DNA: TGTGCCAGCAGTCAAAAGCCGGGGACAGAGGCAGCGCGGACCCAGTACTTC; CDR3 protein: CASSQKPGTEAARTQYF; D gene: TRBD1; J gene: TRBJ2-5; V gene: TRBV12-3/TRBV12-4; clone size: many
CDR3 DNA: TGTGCCAGCAGTCTAGGACAGGGGACAGTTGGCTACACCTTC; CDR3 protein: CASSLGQGTVGYTF; D gene: TRBD1; J gene: TRBJ1-2; V gene: TRBV3-1; clone size: many
CDR3 DNA: TGTGCCAGCAGTGATTGGGACGGAAACACTGAAGCTTTCTTT; CDR3 protein: CASSDWDGNTEAFF; D gene: .; J gene: TRBJ1-1; V gene: TRBV6-1; clone size: many
CDR3 DNA: TGCGCCAGCAGCTTGGGGGAAAGCGGGAGGGCCTACGAGCAGTACTTC; CDR3 protein: CASSLGESGRAYEQYF; D gene: TRBD2; J gene: TRBJ2-7; V gene: TRBV5-1; clone size: few
CDR3 DNA: TGTGCCAGCAGCTTAGGACAATATGGCTACACCTTC; CDR3 protein: CASSLGQYGYTF; D gene: .; J gene: TRBJ1-2; V gene: TRBV7-2; clone size: many
CDR3 DNA: TGTGCCAGCAGTTTATACACCCTCCCAAGCCTCAATCAGCCCCAGCATTTT; CDR3 protein: CASSLYTLPSLNQPQHF; D gene: .; J gene: TRBJ1-5; V gene: TRBV27; clone size: .
CDR3 DNA: TGTGCCAGCAGTTCTACCGGGGCTAGCGGGAGGCAAGAGACCCAGTACTTC; CDR3 protein: CASSSTGASGRQETQYF; D gene: TRBD2; J gene: TRBJ2-5; V gene: TRBV6-5; clone size: many
CDR3 DNA: TGTGCCAGCAGTGGCGGGGGGGGCGAGCAGTACTTC; CDR3 protein: CASSGGGGEQYF; D gene: TRBD2; J gene: TRBJ2-7; V gene: TRBV6-1; clone size: many
CDR3 DNA: TGCAGCGGGGCCTGGAACACTGAAGCTTTCTTT; CDR3 protein: CSGAWNTEAFF; D gene: .; J gene: TRBJ1-1; V gene: TRBV29-1; clone size: many
CDR3 DNA: TGCGCCAGCAGCTTGGGACACCCCGGGGAGCTGTTTTTT; CDR3 protein: CASSLGHPGELFF; D gene: .; J gene: TRBJ2-2; V gene: TRBV5-1; clone size: many
CDR3 DNA: TGTGCCAGCAGTCCTGGAATCGACAGAAGACAATGGGACACTGAAGCTTTCTTT; CDR3 protein: CASSPGIDRRQWDTEAFF; D gene: .; J gene: TRBJ1-1; V gene: TRBV14; clone size: .
CDR3 DNA: TGTGCCAGCAGCGTACTGGGGGGTTCCACTGAAGCTTTCTTT; CDR3 protein: CASSVLGGSTEAFF; D gene: .; J gene: TRBJ1-1; V gene: TRBV7-9; clone size: many
CDR3 DNA: TGTGCCAGCAGTGAAGCGGCTAAGACAGGACTAAACTCGGGCTACACCTTC; CDR3 protein: CASSEAAKTGLNSGYTF; D gene: .; J gene: TRBJ1-2; V gene: TRBV6-1; clone size: many
CDR3 DNA: TGTGCCAGCAGCTTAGTTGGGACAGAACTTAGCAATCAGCCCCAGCATTTT; CDR3 protein: CASSLVGTELSNQPQHF; D gene: TRBD1; J gene: TRBJ1-5; V gene: TRBV11-3; clone size: many
CDR3 DNA: TGTGCCAGCAGCCCCCTTCTAACGGGAGCCTTGGACGAGCAGTACTTC; CDR3 protein: CASSPLLTGALDEQYF; D gene: .; J gene: TRBJ2-7; V gene: TRBV19; clone size: .
CDR3 DNA: TGTGCCAGCAGCCAAGGGGCAGCGTATGGCTACACCTTC; CDR3 protein: CASSQGAAYGYTF; D gene: .; J gene: TRBJ1-2; V gene: TRBV3-1; clone size: many
CDR3 DNA: TGTGCCAGCAGTGAACCTGGGGTTTATGGCTACACCTTC; CDR3 protein: CASSEPGVYGYTF; D gene: .; J gene: TRBJ1-2; V gene: TRBV2; clone size: many
CDR3 DNA: TGTGCCAGCTGGGCGGGCACTGAAGCTTTCTTT; CDR3 protein: CASWAGTEAFF; D gene: .; J gene: TRBJ1-1; V gene: TRBV6-5; clone size: many
CDR3 DNA: TGCAGTGCTAGGGGTGGGCCCTCGGTTGGCACTGAAGCTTTCTTT; CDR3 protein: CSARGGPSVGTEAFF; D gene: .; J gene: TRBJ1-1; V gene: TRBV20-1; clone size: many
CDR3 DNA: TGTGCCAGCAGTCGGGGCCGAAACAGGGGGCGAAACACCGGGGAGCTGTTTTTT; CDR3 protein: CASSRGRNRGRNTGELFF; D gene: TRBD1; J gene: TRBJ2-2; V gene: TRBV2; clone size: .